Reported below is one TCR beta chain. Its antigen is currently unknown. Each of the donors had approximately 10 milliliters of peripheral blood drawn into EDTA-treated Vacutainer tubes. These data belong to a study of blood T cells in healthy people across ages. Findings and caveats of the study: Percentage of naive T cells showed a strong correlation with TCR beta diversity.

CDR1 is SNHLY and CDR2 is FYNNEI in the germline V gene. The CDR3 sequence is 14 residues long. Combining a sample-barcoded 5' primer with a J-beta primer mix, a second PCR ran for roughly 6 to 11 cycles. TCRdb redid the calling of the 5' RACE reads with MiXCR, one entry per CDR3 protein. The table includes 1,500,000 or so distinct CDR3 sequences, approximately 59% detected once. The TCR originated in a young man in good health. The sample consisted of blood. The J gene is TRBJ2-5, the V gene TRBV2; TRBD2 might be the D (6 bases). The DNA end lines up better with TRBJ2-7; the J call may be wrong. The CDR3 bases are TGTGCCAGCAATGGCGGGAACCTGCTCGGCGAGCAGTACTTC. Protein product: CASNGGNLLGEQYF.